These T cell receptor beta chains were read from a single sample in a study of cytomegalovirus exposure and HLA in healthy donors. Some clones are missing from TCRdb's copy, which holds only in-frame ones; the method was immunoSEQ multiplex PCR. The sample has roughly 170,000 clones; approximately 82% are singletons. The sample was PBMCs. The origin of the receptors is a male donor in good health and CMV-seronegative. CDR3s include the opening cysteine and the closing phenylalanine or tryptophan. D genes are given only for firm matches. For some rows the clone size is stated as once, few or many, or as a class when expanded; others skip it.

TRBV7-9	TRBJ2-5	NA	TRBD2	CASSLTSGREETQYF	TGTGCCAGCAGCTTGACTAGCGGGAGGGAAGAGACCCAGTACTTC
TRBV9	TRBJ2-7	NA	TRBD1	CASSVAMGQGAVEQYF	TGTGCCAGCAGCGTAGCTATGGGACAGGGGGCGGTCGAGCAGTACTTC
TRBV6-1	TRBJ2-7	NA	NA	CASSEAGQEYEQYF	TGTGCCAGCAGTGAAGCGGGGCAGGAATACGAGCAGTACTTC
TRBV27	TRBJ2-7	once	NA	CASSLRPDYEQYF	TGTGCCAGCAGTCTCCGGCCAGACTACGAGCAGTACTTC
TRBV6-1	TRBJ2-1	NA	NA	CASSEPPEPGNPYNEQFF	TGTGCCAGCAGTGAACCCCCCGAGCCGGGGAACCCCTACAATGAGCAGTTCTTC
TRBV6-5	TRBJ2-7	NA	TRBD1	CASGAGTAYEQYF	TGTGCCAGCGGGGCCGGGACAGCCTACGAGCAGTACTTC
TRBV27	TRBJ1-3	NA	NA	CASRPYSLENTIYF	TGTGCCAGCAGGCCTTACAGTCTCGAAAACACCATATATTTT
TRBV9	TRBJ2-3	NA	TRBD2	CASSVDSGRLQDTQYF	TGTGCCAGCAGCGTAGATAGCGGGAGACTACAAGATACGCAGTATTTT
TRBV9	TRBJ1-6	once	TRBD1	CASSGTGQGYSPLHF	TGTGCCAGCAGCGGGACGGGACAGGGATATTCACCCCTCCACTTT
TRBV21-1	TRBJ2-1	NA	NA	CASTPGSGRAAGEQFF	TGTGCCAGCACCCCCGGGAGCGGGAGGGCCGCAGGTGAGCAGTTCTTC
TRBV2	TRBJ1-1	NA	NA	CASSLKLNTEAFF	TGTGCCAGCAGTTTAAAATTGAACACTGAAGCTTTCTTT
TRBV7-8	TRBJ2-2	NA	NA	CASSFPGNPNTGELFF	TGTGCCAGCAGCTTTCCCGGGAACCCGAACACCGGGGAGCTGTTTTTT
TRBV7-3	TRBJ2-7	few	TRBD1	CASSSPGQSALLYF	TGTGCCAGCAGCTCGCCGGGACAGTCGGCGCTTCTTTACTTC
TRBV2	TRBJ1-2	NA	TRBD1	CASSSHRGGGGYTF	TGTGCCAGCAGTTCTCACAGGGGCGGTGGTGGCTACACCTTC
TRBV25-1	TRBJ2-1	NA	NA	CASSEYKGQSSYNEQFF	TGTGCCAGCAGTGAATACAAGGGGCAGAGCTCCTACAATGAGCAGTTCTTC
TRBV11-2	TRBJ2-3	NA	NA	CASSPIGRTDTQYF	TGTGCCAGCAGCCCCATTGGGCGCACAGATACGCAGTATTTT
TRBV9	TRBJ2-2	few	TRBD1	CASSVVLGQGAGELFF	TGTGCCAGCAGCGTAGTATTGGGACAGGGGGCCGGGGAGCTGTTTTTT
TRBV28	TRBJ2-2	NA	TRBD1	CASNLRDRDTGELFF	TGTGCCAGCAACCTCCGGGACAGAGACACCGGGGAGCTGTTTTTT